This T cell receptor beta chain was sequenced for a study of shared clonotypes between healthy human individuals. Selected positively for CCR7 and CD45RO-negative, naive CD8 cells excluded terminally differentiated effector memory CD45RA+ cells. This clone was counted a single time. The CDR3 spans 16 residues. Germline CDR1 and CDR2: SGHVS and FNYEAQ. Trimming stripped 7 bases from V and 9 bases from J, with 25 bases between. The method was immunoSEQ multiplex PCR; TCRdb's version includes in-frame clones alone and lacks a portion of them. This sample carries hundreds of thousands of clones, 95% to 97% of them seen once, and the ten largest clones take about 0.12%.

The source is a woman aged 30 to 39 in good health. Sequencing was carried out using naive CD8+ T cells sorted from blood. This sequence joins TRBV7-6 and TRBJ2-1; no clear D gene. The DNA for the CDR3 is TGTGCCAGCAAACCGCTCAGTGAAGGTCCGGCCGCTGAGCAGTTCTTC. It specifies CASKPLSEGPAAEQFF.